This entry lists 25 T cell receptor beta chains sequenced from one sample in a study of tissue T cells after allogeneic stem cell transplantation. Clones were read by immunoSEQ multiplex PCR, and TCRdb kept only the in-frame ones, dropping some. The data contain just under 7,500 clones, 65% to 80% of them singletons. The specimen was blood. The receptors stem from a female BALB/c mouse in good health. This strain has MHC haplotype H2-d.

Regarding this clone: The gene names here belong to mouse. The read terminates 1 residue before the CDR3 end, so the remaining end is supplied by the germline J gene. The J gene is TRBJ2-5, the V gene TRBV14, with D tentatively TRBD1 or TRBD2 (5 bases each). The germline CDR1 and CDR2 sequences are SGHDT and FRDEAV. CDR3 length: 14 amino acids. V was pared by 5 bases and J by 3 bases, with 13 bases between. The CDR3 bases that were read are TGTGCCAGCAGCCTCGGGGGAGGGCAAGACACCCAGTAC. Protein sequence: CASSLGGGQDTQY. The complete CDR3 protein is CASSLGGGQDTQYF.

This clone was seen a few times. The genes and germline here are from mouse. The read is 1 residue too short to cover the CDR3 end, so that end is filled in from the germline J gene. The chain combines TRBV19 with TRBJ1-3, with 10 bases lining up with TRBD1. The CDR3 has 14 amino acids. Germline V lookup: CDR1 FNHDT, CDR2 SITEND (reference sequence). Trimming at V came to 5 bases and at J to 2 bases, leaving 1 base not matched to a gene. This CDR3 reads CASRGTGAGNTLYF. The covered CDR3 bases are TGTGCCAGCAGAGGGACAGGGGCTGGAAATACGCTCTAT.

About this clone itself: The genes are named according to mouse. The read ends 1 residue shy of where the CDR3 ends; the end is completed using the germline J gene. The V and J genes are TRBV1 and TRBJ2-5; no definite D call. The CDR3 loop spans 14 amino acids. Germline V gives CDR1 NSQYPW, CDR2 LRSPGD (reference sequence). Between the trimmed V and J ends, which lost 1 base and 0 bases, there was a span of 5 bases. Here the CDR3 reads CTCSAAGNQDTQYF. The CDR3 DNA, read in part, is TGCACCTGCAGTGCAGCGGGGAACCAAGACACCCAGTAC.

With regard to this clone: Each gene name is a mouse one. The read finishes 1 residue shy of the CDR3 end, and the germline J gene is used to complete it. This chain links TRBV4 with TRBJ1-1; TRBD1 matches 7 bases. The length of the CDR3 is 14 residues. Germline V gene sequence: CDR1 LGHDT, CDR2 YNNKQL (reference sequence). V shed 5 bases and J 2 bases; nucleotides not matched to a gene: 5. The DNA read from the CDR3 is TGTGCCAGCAGCGAGACAGGGACCAACACAGAAGTCTTC. Its translation: CASSETGTNTEVF. The CDR3, in full, reads CASSETGTNTEVFF.

Details on this clone: Gene names are mouse gene names. Sequencing ends 1 residue short of the CDR3 end; the germline J gene provides the rest. V is TRBV5 and J is TRBJ1-2; 10 bases agree with TRBD1. The germline gives CDR1 LGHNA, CDR2 YNLKQL (reference sequence). CDR3 length: 15 residues. The J segment lost 2 bases and the V segment lost 3 bases, leaving 3 bases of the junction unmatched. The part of the CDR3 DNA that was read is TGTGCCAGCAGCCACGGGACAGGGGAGAACTCCGACTACACC. This gives the protein CASSHGTGENSDYT. The CDR3, in full, reads CASSHGTGENSDYTF.

With respect to this clone: Gene and germline names: mouse. From the germline J gene comes the end of the CDR3, since the read stops 1 residue before it. The chain combines TRBV1 with TRBJ1-3; 10 nucleotides line up with TRBD1. The germline V gene has CDR1 NSQYPW and CDR2 LRSPGD (reference sequence). The CDR3 spans 15 residues. V trimming: 3 bases; J trimming: 3 bases; junction bases outside the gene matches: 2. The CDR3 sequence is CTCSAGQGIGNTLYF. CDR3 bases read: TGCACCTGCAGTGCGGGACAGGGGATTGGAAATACGCTCTAT. Using reference TRBV1 and TRBJ1-3 for the parts outside the CDR3, the full variable domain is VTLLEQNPRWRLVPRGQAVNLRCILKNSQYPWMSWYQQDLQKQLQWLFTLRSPGDKEVKSLPGADYLATRVTDTELRLQVANMSQGRTLYCTCSAGQGIGNTLYFGEGSRLIVV.

This clone was recorded a few times. Gene names and germline refer to mouse. The read terminates 1 residue before the CDR3 end, so the remaining end is supplied by the germline J gene. The chain is built from TRBV2 and TRBJ2-7; 8 bases map to TRBD1. Germline V gives CDR1 LGHNA, CDR2 YSYQKL. J gave up 7 bases and V 3 bases, and 5 bases lay outside the gene matches. The CDR3 covers 13 residues. The CDR3 loop is CASSQDRESEQYF. The part of the CDR3 DNA that was read is TGTGCCAGCAGCCAGGACAGGGAAAGCGAACAGTAC.

On this clone itself: Gene names and germline refer to mouse. From the germline J gene comes the end of the CDR3, since the read stops 1 residue before it. The genes are TRBV13-3 and TRBJ2-5; no clear D gene. The length of the CDR3 is 13 residues. The V gene lost 1 base and the J gene lost 3 bases, with 6 bases spanning the gap. CDR1 and CDR2 from the germline V gene are NNHDY and SYVADS. The DNA read from the CDR3 is TGTGCCAGCAGTGATTTGGAGCAAGACACCCAGTAC. It translates to CASSDLEQDTQY. The entire CDR3 sequence reads CASSDLEQDTQYF. The whole variable domain, filled in from reference TRBV13-3 and TRBJ2-5, reads EAAVTQSPRSKVAVTGGKVTLSCHQTNNHDYMYWYRQDTGHGLRLIHYSYVADSTEKGDIPDGYKASRPSQENFSLILELASLSQTAVYFCASSDLEQDTQYFGPGTRLLVL.

As concerns this clone: Gene names refer to mouse genes. CDR3 residues: CTCSADSGGGTLYF. The DNA read from the CDR3 is TGCACCTGCAGTGCAGATTCTGGGGGAGGCACCTTGTAC. This chain connects TRBV1 to TRBJ2-4; 7 nucleotides agree with TRBD2. The read terminates 1 residue ahead of where the CDR3 ends, so the germline J gene completes it. CDR1 is NSQYPW, CDR2 LRSPGD, per germline (reference sequence). V lost 0 bases and J lost 8; bases outside the gene matches: 5. This CDR3 spans 14 amino acids.

This clone was detected only a few times. Mouse names are used for the genes. Sequencing ends 1 residue short of the CDR3 end; the germline J gene provides the rest. V usage is TRBV14 and J usage is TRBJ1-2; a possible D gene is TRBD1 (6 bases). The length of the CDR3 is 13 residues. Trimming shortened V by 5 bases and J by 0 bases, and 8 bases separated the two germline ends. Germline CDR1 SGHDT, CDR2 FRDEAV. The CDR3: CASSRTANSDYTF. CDR3 DNA (partial): TGTGCCAGCAGCCGGACAGCAAACTCCGACTACACC.

Concerning this clone: Germline and genes: mouse. The read falls 1 residue short of the CDR3 end, and the missing part is taken from the germline J gene. The chain has TRBV2 and TRBJ2-7, with 14 bases lining up with TRBD2. This CDR3 spans 16 amino acids. Germline V lookup: CDR1 LGHNA, CDR2 YSYQKL. The V and J ends lost 0 bases and 6 bases, in that order; junction bases with no gene match: 4. CDR3 region: CASSQDGTGGACEQYF. The covered CDR3 bases are TGTGCCAGCAGCCAAGATGGGACTGGGGGGGCGTGTGAACAGTAC.

In the case of this clone: Germline and genes here are mouse. The read comes to an end 1 residue before the CDR3 does, leaving the germline J gene to fill in the end. The chain has TRBV1 and TRBJ2-2; 14 positions agree with TRBD2. The trim removed 5 bases at V and 5 bases at J, leaving 4 bases unmatched. The CDR3 consists of 16 residues. Germline CDR1 NSQYPW, CDR2 LRSPGD (reference sequence). The CDR3 loop reads CTCSSGLGGRTGQLYF. CDR3 DNA, as far as it was read: TGCACCTGCAGTTCGGGACTGGGGGGGCGGACCGGGCAGCTCTAC.

As to this clone: The genes are named according to mouse. The read comes to an end 1 residue before the CDR3 does, leaving the germline J gene to fill in the end. This chain connects TRBV2 to TRBJ2-5; D tentatively reads TRBD1 or TRBD2 (5 bases each). The CDR3 has 13 residues. V was cut by 5 bases and J by 0 bases, with 6 bases left in between. From germline, CDR1 is LGHNA and CDR2 YSYQKL. The CDR3 bases that were read are TGTGCCAGCAGCTGGGACAACCAAGACACCCAGTAC. Residues: CASSWDNQDTQY. The complete CDR3 protein is CASSWDNQDTQYF.

Regarding this clone: Here the gene names and germline are mouse. The CDR3 end falls 1 residue outside the read, so it is completed with the germline J gene. Other DNA sequences in this specimen translate into the identical CDR3. The chain carries TRBV4 and TRBJ2-5, with a possible D match to TRBD1 (6 bases). This CDR3 is 11 amino acids long. The ends were cut back, 4 bases at V and 8 bases at J, with 7 bases in the middle. Per the germline V gene, CDR1 is LGHDT and CDR2 is YNNKQL (reference sequence). Incomplete CDR3 DNA: TGTGCCAGCAGCTTACAGGGCACCCAGTAC. Amino acid sequence: CASSLQGTQY. The entire CDR3 protein is CASSLQGTQYF.

For this clone: Germline and genes here are mouse. The DNA ends 1 residue before the CDR3 does, and the rest of the CDR3 is filled in from the germline J gene. The chain employs TRBV13-1 and TRBJ1-6; D is uncertain. Being an ORF, TRBJ1-6 has a function that is uncertain. V lost 0 bases and J 7 bases, leaving 5 bases between the germline ends. The germline V gene has CDR1 NSHNY and CDR2 SYGAGN. CDR3 length: 13 residues. This CDR3 is CASSDAWNSPLYF. The CDR3 bases that were read are TGTGCCAGCAGTGATGCTTGGAATTCGCCCCTCTAC.

A remark on this clone: Genes and germline are mouse. This CDR3 reads CASSLSGGARAEQFF. The CDR3 bases that were read are TGTGCTAGCAGTTTATCTGGGGGGGCGCGGGCTGAGCAGTTC. V and J are TRBV29 and TRBJ2-1; TRBD2 aligns across 9 bases. The read terminates 1 residue ahead of where the CDR3 ends, so the germline J gene completes it. The CDR3 is 15 amino acids. Losses at the gene ends were 0 bases for V and 7 bases for J; bases not matched to a gene: 4. CDR1 and CDR2 (germline): MSHET, SYDVDS.

For this clone: Gene names are the mouse ones. The CDR3 end is not reached by the read, which stops 1 residue before it; the germline J gene fills it in. The chain combines TRBV20 with TRBJ2-3; 9 bases match TRBD2. CDR1 is GFQATS and CDR2 is STVNSAI in the germline V gene. CDR3 size: 15 residues. V was pared by 2 bases and J by 1 base, with 4 bases of the junction left unmatched. The sequenced CDR3 bases are TGTGGTGCTAGGAATCTGGGGGGGGGTGCAGAAACGCTGTAT. It translates to CGARNLGGGAETLY. The full CDR3 is CGARNLGGGAETLYF.

Remarks on this clone: Germline and genes here are mouse. The observed sequence ends 1 residue before the CDR3 terminus, with the missing tail filled in from the germline J gene. This sequence joins TRBV20 and TRBJ2-4; the D is unclear. CDR1 GFQATS and CDR2 STVNSAI come from the germline V gene. Trimming removed 1 base from V and 0 bases from J, with 5 bases in between. This CDR3 spans 13 amino acids. CDR3 region: CGARGGSQNTLYF. CDR3 DNA (partial): TGTGGTGCTAGGGGGGGTAGTCAAAACACCTTGTAC.

A remark on this clone: Gene labels here are mouse ones. The CDR3 is cut off 1 residue early in the read; its end comes from the germline J gene. The chain has TRBV13-2 and TRBJ2-7; possible D gene TRBD2, 5 bases. The CDR3 covers 13 residues. V was trimmed by 0 bases and J by 2 bases, leaving 6 bases between them. Germline assignment: CDR1 NNHNN and CDR2 SYGAGS (reference sequence). The covered CDR3 bases are TGTGCCAGCGGTGATGGTGGGGCCTATGAACAGTAC. Protein product: CASGDGGAYEQY. The CDR3 in its entirety is CASGDGGAYEQYF.

For this clone: Mouse germline and gene names are used. The sequence runs out 1 residue before the end of the CDR3; the remainder is reconstructed from the germline J gene. J is TRBJ2-3 and V is TRBV5; 8 bases agree with TRBD1. Germline V gene data show CDR1 as LGHNA and CDR2 as YNLKQL (reference sequence). This CDR3 contains 17 residues. Trimming took 0 bases from V and 0 from J; bases not matched to a gene: 5. This chain's CDR3 is CASSQDRTGFSAETLYF. CDR3 DNA (partial): TGTGCCAGCAGCCAAGATAGGACAGGGTTTAGTGCAGAAACGCTGTAT.

With regard to this clone: The gene names here belong to mouse. The read terminates 1 residue ahead of where the CDR3 ends, so the germline J gene completes it. The V gene is TRBV3, the J gene TRBJ2-7; the match to TRBD2 covers 8 bases. J gave up 0 bases and V 1 base, and 2 bases lay outside the gene matches. This CDR3 comprises 15 residues. Germline assignment: CDR1 SNHLY and CDR2 FYNGKV (reference sequence). CDR3 bases read: TGTGCCAGCAGCTTAGGGACTGGGAGCTCCTATGAACAGTAC. Translated: CASSLGTGSSYEQY. Given in full, the CDR3 is CASSLGTGSSYEQYF.

As for this clone: Germline and genes here are mouse. The sequenced fragment ends 1 residue before the CDR3 boundary, so the rest is inferred from the germline J gene. The chain links TRBV19 to TRBJ2-7, with TRBD1 identical over 9 bases. This CDR3 contains 14 residues. V lost 2 bases and J lost 3; bases outside the gene matches: 3. Germline V gene data show CDR1 as FNHDT and CDR2 as SITEND (reference sequence). CDR3 DNA (partial): TGTGCCAGCAGTATCGGGACAGGGTTCTATGAACAGTAC. Translating it yields CASSIGTGFYEQY. The full CDR3 protein is CASSIGTGFYEQYF.

Concerning this clone itself: Gene names and germline match the mouse. Sequencing ends 1 residue short of the CDR3 end; the germline J gene provides the rest. The rearrangement links TRBV20 to TRBJ2-7, with 7 bases fitting TRBD2. CDR1 GFQATS and CDR2 STVNSAI come from the germline V gene. V lost 1 base, J lost 4 bases, and 1 base stayed unmatched. CDR3 length: 12 residues. Partial CDR3 DNA: TGTGGTGCTAGGGGGGGGGGTTATGAACAGTAC. This gives the protein CGARGGGYEQY. In full, the CDR3 is CGARGGGYEQYF.

This clone has a single count. Gene names are the mouse ones. The read stops 1 residue short of the end of the CDR3; the missing end is completed from the germline J gene. The chain is built from TRBV13-1 and TRBJ2-7; 10 bases align to TRBD2. The CDR3 totals 16 residues. The J segment lost 5 bases and the V segment lost 0 bases, leaving 8 bases of the junction unmatched. In germline, CDR1 is NSHNY, CDR2 SYGAGN. CDR3 amino acids: CASSDAHWGGRDEQYF. The part of the CDR3 DNA that was read is TGTGCCAGCAGTGATGCTCACTGGGGGGGGCGCGATGAACAGTAC.

In the case of this clone: Each gene name is a mouse one. Coverage ceases 1 residue before the CDR3 finishes, and the germline J gene fills in the end. The V gene is TRBV19, the J gene TRBJ1-1; no clear D. The germline gives CDR1 FNHDT, CDR2 SITEND (reference sequence). V was cut by 6 bases and J by 7 bases, with 7 bases left in between. This CDR3 comprises 10 residues. The sequenced part of the CDR3 DNA is TGTGCCAGCATCCGAGAAGAAGTCTTC. Translating gives CASIREEVF. The whole CDR3 sequence is CASIREEVFF. Full variable domain (outside the CDR3, taken from reference TRBV19 and TRBJ1-1): GGIITQTPKFLIGQEGQKLTLKCQQNFNHDTMYWYRQDSGKGLRLIYYSITENDLQKGDLSEGYDASREKKSSFSLTVTSAQKNEMAVFLCASIREEVFFGKGTRLTVV.